This T cell receptor beta chain was identified during a study of blood T cell repertoires in COVID-19. Study background: Sites in the United States, Italy and Spain provided acute and convalescent COVID-19 samples. T cells, B-cell-depleted T cells, or PBMCs supplied cDNA or gDNA.

With 2 bases removed from V and 5 bases from J, the gap between germline ends came to 9 bases. The length of the CDR3 is 13 residues. Germline CDR1 SNHLY, CDR2 FYNNEI. Enrollment of patients from Seattle took place during active infection, with longitudinal follow-up. Per the study methods: Amplified reference gene primers provided the basis for estimating nucleated cell counts. Clones were read by immunoSEQ multiplex PCR, and TCRdb kept only the in-frame ones, dropping some. The V and J calls and clone size are taken from that table; D and trimming were inferred from the DNA. The data hold roughly 200,000 clones, with approximately 85% observed a single time.

The sequence came from a woman of 80 years or more with COVID-19, enrolled during active disease. This chain joins TRBV2 and TRBJ2-5; no clear D. The sequenced material came from peripheral blood. The chain's CDR3 is CASSEWLGETQYF. The CDR3 coding sequence is TGTGCCAGCAGTGAATGGCTAGGCGAGACCCAGTACTTC. The whole variable domain, filled in from reference TRBV2 and TRBJ2-5, reads EPEVTQTPSHQVTQMGQEVILRCVPISNHLYFYWYRQILGQKVEFLVSFYNNEISEKSEIFDDQFSVERPDGSNFTLKIRSTKLEDSAMYFCASSEWLGETQYFGPGTRLLVL.